These T cell receptor beta chains were read from a single sample in a study of human T cells and chemical hapten exposure. One entry per CDR3 protein, called by TCRdb with MiXCR from the RACE reads. The repertoire holds 80,000 to 100,000 distinct CDR3 sequences, approximately 10% seen once, with around 3.6% in the top ten. Here the sequenced sample was whole blood, taken in connection with sensitization to the hapten diphenylcyclopropenone (DPC). Receptors originate from a woman aged 50 to 65 with alopecia areata. Some clones in this sample may be carry-over from other donors' samples. CDR3s include the opening cysteine and the closing phenylalanine or tryptophan. A D gene is named only where the DNA matches it firmly. Size values are once, few and many counts, or a class for expanded clones, and some rows have none.

d_gene | abundance | j_gene | v_gene | CDR3nt | CDR3aa
TRBD1 | few | TRBJ1-4 | TRBV3-1 | TGTGCCAGCAGCCAGGGAGGGGGCGCTGGGGAAGAAAAACTGTTTTTT | CASSQGGGAGEEKLFF
TRBD1 | many | TRBJ1-1 | TRBV12-3/TRBV12-4 | TGTGCCAGCAGCCACCAAACCGACAGGGTTAGGAACACTGAAGCTTTCTTT | CASSHQTDRVRNTEAFF
. | . | TRBJ1-2 | TRBV7-9 | TGTGCCAGCAGCTTTAGGAAGCAGAGGACTCACTATGGCTACACCTTC | CASSFRKQRTHYGYTF
TRBD2 | . | TRBJ2-1 | TRBV29-1 | TGCAGCGTTCCTTCCCTGGGCGGGAGTGCTTATGAGCAGTTCTTC | CSVPSLGGSAYEQFF
. | few | TRBJ2-3 | TRBV5-1 | TGCGCCAGCAGAAGGGACGGTACGCAGTATTTT | CASRRDGTQYF
. | few | TRBJ1-2 | TRBV30 | TGTGCCTGGAGCCCTCGGACCGCAGCTAACTATGGCTACACCTTC | CAWSPRTAANYGYTF
TRBD2 | few | TRBJ2-1 | TRBV7-9 | TGTGCCAGCAGCCCACCCGGGACTACTAACAATGAGCAGTTCTTC | CASSPPGTTNNEQFF
. | . | TRBJ2-5 | TRBV19 | TGTGCCAGTAGTGTGCGGGGCCTTGGAGAGACCCAGTACTTC | CASSVRGLGETQYF
TRBD2 | few | TRBJ2-7 | TRBV12-3/TRBV12-4 | TGTGCCAGCAGTCCCCAACTAGCGGGAGGTTCCGAGCAGTACTTC | CASSPQLAGGSEQYF
. | many | TRBJ2-7 | TRBV19 | TGTGCCAGTAGTACGACTACGCGCGGGGAGCAGTACTTC | CASSTTTRGEQYF
. | many | TRBJ2-1 | TRBV19 | TGTGCCAGTAGTATAAGTAGCCCCATCTCCTACAATGAGCAGTTCTTC | CASSISSPISYNEQFF
TRBD2 | many | TRBJ2-7 | TRBV19 | TGTGCCAGTAGCAAACCGGGACTAGGGGCGCGGCAGTACTTC | CASSKPGLGARQYF
. | few | TRBJ1-3 | TRBV16 | TGTGCCAGCAGCCAAGGCAATACCATATATTTT | CASSQGNTIYF
TRBD1 | many | TRBJ2-5 | TRBV7-6 | TGTGCCAGCAGCTTAGATGACAGGGGAGGTATGGAGACCCAGTACTTC | CASSLDDRGGMETQYF
. | many | TRBJ1-4 | TRBV7-9 | TGTGCCAGCAACAAGGGGGTGGAGGAGGAAAAACTGTTTTTT | CASNKGVEEEKLFF
TRBD2 | . | TRBJ2-1 | TRBV7-3 | TGTGCCAGCAGCTCAGGAATACTAGCGGGAGGTGTCAATGAGCAGTTCTTC | CASSSGILAGGVNEQFF
TRBD2 | many | TRBJ2-3 | TRBV7-2 | TGTGCCAGCAGCTTAGGGCTGACTAGCGGGAGTAGCACAGATACGCAGTATTTT | CASSLGLTSGSSTDTQYF
. | few | TRBJ1-3 | TRBV5-1 | TGCGCCAGCTCGGGTGGTACTGGAAACACCATATATTTT | CASSGGTGNTIYF
. | many | TRBJ1-2 | TRBV19 | TGTGCCAGTAGTAGAGGCAGGGGATCTGCCTATGGCTACACCTTC | CASSRGRGSAYGYTF
. | few | TRBJ1-4 | TRBV12-3/TRBV12-4 | TGTGCCAGCAGCCCGGGACCCCGAAGGGGGAAACTGTTTTTT | CASSPGPRRGKLFF
TRBD1 | few | TRBJ1-4 | TRBV28 | TGTGCCAGCAGTTCCCAGGGGGCAGGTGGAACTAATGAAAAACTGTTTTTT | CASSSQGAGGTNEKLFF
TRBD2 | few | TRBJ2-3 | TRBV9 | TGTGCCAGCAGCATTAGCGGGAGAGATACGCAGTATTTT | CASSISGRDTQYF
. | many | TRBJ2-1 | TRBV19 | TGTGCCAGTAAGGGTGGGACCTACAATGAGCAGTTCTTC | CASKGGTYNEQFF
. | few | TRBJ2-2 | TRBV7-3 | TGTGCCAGCAGCTTATACTCCGGGGAGCTGTTTTTT | CASSLYSGELFF
. | few | TRBJ1-5 | TRBV28 | TGTGCCAGCAGTTTCAAGGGTGGCGGTCAGCCCCAGCATTTT | CASSFKGGGQPQHF
TRBD2 | many | TRBJ2-7 | TRBV28 | TGTGCCAGCAGTTCCGGGACTAGCGGGAGGGCCACTAACGAGCAGTACTTC | CASSSGTSGRATNEQYF